This T cell receptor beta chain was identified in a study of blood T cell repertoires in COVID-19 (TCRdb year 2020). Regarding the research as a whole: The collaborator samples originated in the United States, Italy and Spain and spanned the acute and convalescent phases of COVID-19. The samples were drawn from the first 160 participants of the ongoing ImmuneRACE study and from some 1,300 subjects provided by 6 global collaborators. The prospective study material was composed of cDNA or gDNA derived from T cells, B-cell-depleted T cells, or PBMCs. Where HLA class I and class II types were available, the types were taken from metadata supplied by the sample provider, not from assay-based typing. The dataset comprised deeply sampled blood TCRbeta repertoires from subjects exposed to, actively infected with, or recovered from COVID-19. The repertoires were released in a freely available public database meant as a resource for research on the immune response to SARS-CoV-2. The sample metadata nearly always contained a de-identified subject ID, COVID-19 status, age in years and sex.

The investigation overall reported the following: Clinical and demographic metadata were provided uncurated, with the amount varying by source and participant.

Each collaborating institution followed its own protocols to collect whole blood in K2EDTA tubes. For TCRbeta analysis, collaborators shipped samples in one of three forms: frozen whole blood, isolated PBMCs, or DNA extracted from either of those sample types. The CDR3 numbers 15 residues from cysteine through phenylalanine. Only the CDR3 region is kept as DNA, spanning 45 bases read in frame from base 1. Reading the germline V gene (reference sequence) gives CDR1 LNHDA and CDR2 SQIVND. The V end gives up 8 bases and the J end 9 bases, leaving 11 bases in the junction not matched to a gene. In this sample, this clone turned up once. What this receptor recognizes is not known. Base qualities are not recorded, but no much larger clone differs from it by a single base. The immunoSEQ Assay, a bias-controlled multiplex PCR, was used to amplify TCRbeta CDR3 regions from genomic DNA. The study's processing was this. The number of nucleated cells in each sample was estimated by amplification of reference gene primers within the assay. To quantify the absolute abundance of each unique TCRbeta CDR3 rearrangement, sequence reads were collapsed and filtered. Productive Simpson clonality was computed per sample as the square root of Simpson's diversity index over productive rearrangements. TCRdb carries this immuneACCESS record with in-frame sequences only. Its versions omit some clonotypes, under half of them owing to an unresolved V gene in the studies checked, with the rest unexplained. Clone size and V and J calls were adopted from that table, with D and trimming inferred from the DNA. The sample yields about 110,000 clones; approximately 81% were counted once. The ten biggest clones cover 2% to 2.5% of the sample.

The chain links TRBV19 with TRBJ1-6; TRBD1 aligns with 9 central bases. This clonotype was obtained from a human donor in a cohort sampled during active COVID-19. Material for sequencing was peripheral blood. In nucleotide form, the sequence is TGTGCCAGTCAGACTGCGGGACAGGGATTTTCACCCCTCCACTTT. Translated, this is CASQTAGQGFSPLHF.